Listed here are 27 T cell receptor beta chains from one sample, sequenced in a study of blood T cell repertoires in COVID-19 (dated by TCRdb to about 2020). The library was made by the immunoSEQ multiplex PCR assay. TCRdb took this table from immuneACCESS and kept in-frame rearrangements with V and J called. Such tables lack part of the clones; where checked against another copy, unresolved V genes explain under half of the gap, and the rest is unexplained. For this sample there are about 480,000 clones; about 89% appear just once. Of the sample, roughly 7.4% is held by the ten largest clones. The sequencing sample was made of peripheral blood. These receptors were collected from a woman aged 50 to 60 with COVID-19, enrolled during active disease.

This chain links TRBV5-1 with TRBJ1-2; 9 positions agree with TRBD1. Losses at the gene ends were 3 bases for V and 8 bases for J; bases not matched to a gene: 2. Germline lookup yields CDR1 SGHRS and CDR2 YFSETQ. The CDR3 spans 12 residues. CDR3 bases: TGCGCCAGCAGCTGGGACAGGGAAGGCTACACCTTC. Translating it yields CASSWDREGYTF. The full variable domain, in which reference TRBV5-1 and TRBJ1-2 provide the parts outside the CDR3, is KAGVTQTPRYLIKTRGQQVTLSCSPISGHRSVSWYQQTPGQGLQFLFEYFSETQRNKGNFPGRFSGRQFSNSRSEMNVSTLELGDSALYLCASSWDREGYTFGSGTRLTVV.

The gene calls are TRBV3-1 (or the pseudogene TRBV3-2) and TRBJ1-1, with D perhaps matching TRBD1 (5 bases). The CDR3 is 13 residues long. Trimming shortened V by 2 bases and J by 4 bases, and 8 bases separated the two germline ends. Germline V gene lookup returns CDR1 LGHDT and CDR2 YNNKEL (reference sequence). The CDR3 DNA reads as TGTGCCAGCAGCCAACAGGGTAGCACTGAAGCTTTCTTT. Translating gives CASSQQGSTEAFF.

This clone was observed a handful of times. The chain combines TRBV25-1 with TRBJ1-1; D ambiguous. Germline CDR1 is MGHDK and CDR2 is SYGVNS. The CDR3 has 11 amino acids. Trimming took 8 bases from V and 5 from J, leaving 9 bases between them. The CDR3 here is CASLRGTEAFF. CDR3 in DNA: TGTGCCAGCCTGAGAGGGACTGAAGCTTTCTTT.

This chain connects TRBV4-1 to TRBJ2-2, with D hard to call. Germline CDR1 is MGHRA and CDR2 is YSYEKL. Trimming stripped 1 base from V and 8 bases from J, with 11 bases between. CDR3 length: 14 amino acids. This CDR3 is CASSQAPVVGELFF. The DNA of the CDR3 is TGCGCCAGCAGCCAAGCCCCCGTAGTTGGGGAGCTGTTTTTT.

The gene calls are TRBV9 and TRBJ2-3; 13 bases align to TRBD2. Germline loops: CDR1 SGDLS, CDR2 YYNGEE. The CDR3 is made up of 15 amino acids. J gave up 6 bases and V 4 bases, and 5 bases lay outside the gene matches. In nucleotides, the CDR3 is TGTGCCAGCAGCCTAGGGGGACTAGCGGGGGATACGCAGTATTTT. Translating gives CASSLGGLAGDTQYF.

This sequence joins TRBV7-5 and TRBJ1-5. TRBV7-5 is a documented pseudogene. The length of the CDR3 is 12 residues. CDR3 DNA sequence: TGTGCCAGCAGCTTCGGTTATCAGCCCCAGCATTTT. Its translation: CASSFGYQPQHF.

The chain carries TRBV30 and TRBJ1-1, with D possibly TRBD1 on 5 matching bases. The CDR3 is 11 amino acids. V lost 4 bases and J 8 bases, leaving 11 bases between the germline ends. Germline-derived CDR1 and CDR2 are GTSNPN and SVGIG (reference sequence). This CDR3 is CAWIQGPEAFF. The DNA for the CDR3 is TGTGCCTGGATTCAGGGCCCCGAAGCTTTCTTT.

The V gene is TRBV13, the J gene TRBJ1-3; 9 bases fit TRBD1. Germline lookup yields CDR1 PRHDT and CDR2 FYEKMQ (reference sequence). The CDR3 extends over 16 amino acids. Losses at the gene ends were 2 bases for V and 2 bases for J; bases not matched to a gene: 4. The CDR3: CASSLLGTGPGNTIYF. Here the CDR3 DNA reads TGTGCCAGCAGCTTACTGGGGACAGGGCCTGGAAACACCATATATTTT.

This chain connects TRBV30 to TRBJ2-7; 11 bases are shared with TRBD1. Germline CDR1 GTSNPN, CDR2 SVGIG (reference sequence). This CDR3 has 12 residues. The V and J ends lost 5 bases and 7 bases, in that order; junction bases with no gene match: 4. The CDR3 region is CAWGQGASEQYF. The CDR3 DNA reads TGTGCCTGGGGACAGGGGGCGAGTGAGCAGTACTTC.

The chain links TRBV6-5 to TRBJ2-7; 8 positions match TRBD1. Unmatched junction bases numbered 13, after V lost 3 bases and J lost 6 bases. There are 16 residues in the CDR3. Per the germline V gene, CDR1 is MNHEY and CDR2 is SVGAGI. Written as DNA, the CDR3 is TGTGCCAGCAGTTATCTGCCCGGACAGGGTGGGGGCGAGCAGTACTTC. Its protein is CASSYLPGQGGGEQYF.

This chain joins TRBV30 and TRBJ2-7; TRBD1 matches at 11 bases. There are 15 residues in the CDR3. V shed 1 base and J 2 bases; nucleotides not matched to a gene: 4. Per germline, CDR1 GTSNPN and CDR2 SVGIG (reference sequence). CDR3 nucleotide sequence: TGTGCCTGGAGTGAGTGGGGACAGGGGGCCTACGAGCAGTACTTC. Translating it yields CAWSEWGQGAYEQYF. The variable domain in full, completed from reference TRBV30 and TRBJ2-7, reads SQTIHQWPATLVQPVGSPLSLECTVEGTSNPNLYWYRQAAGRGLQLLFYSVGIGQISSEVPQNLSASRPQDRQFILSSKKLLLSDSGFYLCAWSEWGQGAYEQYFGPGTRLTVT.

V usage is TRBV29-1 and J usage is TRBJ2-3, with 15 nucleotides matching TRBD2. CDR3 length equals 15 residues. The ends lost 6 bases at V and 6 bases at J; junction bases unmatched: 7. Germline CDR1 SQVTM, CDR2 ANQGSEA. The CDR3 DNA sequence: TGCAGCGTCGACGGACTAGCGGGGGGGCCGGATACGCAGTATTTT. Amino acids: CSVDGLAGGPDTQYF.

The J gene is TRBJ2-1, the V gene TRBV18; 7 bases are shared with TRBD1. Germline CDR1 reads KGHSH; CDR2 reads LQKENI. The CDR3 runs 15 residues. With V trimmed by 3 bases and J by 13 bases, 15 bases remained unmatched. The CDR3 protein is CASSPTGSLSTAQFF. For the CDR3, the DNA is TGTGCCAGCTCACCGACAGGGTCTCTTTCTACCGCTCAGTTCTTC.

The gene calls are TRBV10-1 and TRBJ1-1, with D possibly matching TRBD1 (5 bases). The CDR3 spans 13 residues. Deletions cut 6 bases from V and 2 bases from J, with 10 bases between. Germline CDR1 is WNHNN and CDR2 is SYGVQD (reference sequence). The CDR3 bases are TGCGCCAGCAGGGAACAGGTTAACACTGAAGCTTTCTTT. Translation gives CASREQVNTEAFF.

The genes are TRBV5-4 and TRBJ2-2; 15 positions match TRBD2. The CDR3 has 17 residues. Germline V gene data show CDR1 as SGHNT and CDR2 as YYREEE (reference sequence). Unmatched junction bases numbered 6, after V lost 4 bases and J lost 5 bases. The CDR3 is CASSLGLAGGRTGELFF. CDR3 nucleotides: TGTGCCAGCAGCCTCGGACTAGCGGGGGGGCGGACCGGGGAGCTGTTTTTT. Together with reference TRBV5-4 and TRBJ2-2, the CDR3 gives the full variable domain: ETGVTQSPTHLIKTRGQQVTLRCSSQSGHNTVSWYQQALGQGPQFIFQYYREEENGRGNFPPRFSGLQFPNYSSELNVNALELDDSALYLCASSLGLAGGRTGELFFGEGSRLTVL.

This chain links TRBV6-1 with TRBJ1-1; TRBD1 matches 7 bases. This CDR3 has 14 residues. The germline V gene has CDR1 MNHNS and CDR2 SASEGT. Trimming at V came to 1 base and at J to 8 bases, leaving 7 bases not matched to a gene. The CDR3 protein is CASSEGGDRTEAFF. CDR3 nucleotides: TGTGCCAGCAGTGAAGGAGGGGACAGAACAGAAGCTTTCTTT.

This clone was seen only a few times. The rearrangement joins TRBV11-2 to TRBJ2-1, with D maybe TRBD2 (5 bases). The germline V and J ends were trimmed by 1 base and 7 bases, with 11 bases remaining between them. The V gene's germline CDR1 is SGHAT and CDR2 FQNNGV. The CDR3 sequence is 14 residues long. DNA of the CDR3: TGTGCCAGCAGCTTAGGCTCGAGGGATAATGAGCAGTTCTTC. The encoded protein is CASSLGSRDNEQFF.

The V call is TRBV18, the J call TRBJ2-7; D may be TRBD2 (5 bases). Germline assignment: CDR1 KGHSH and CDR2 LQKENI. The ends were cut back, 2 bases at V and 0 bases at J, with 8 bases in the middle. This CDR3 contains 14 residues. The chain's CDR3 is CASSPIGSSYEQYF. The CDR3 bases are TGTGCCAGCTCACCAATAGGGAGCTCCTACGAGCAGTACTTC.

The chain is built from TRBV29-1 and TRBJ2-2; 9 nucleotides line up with TRBD1. Trimming at V came to 6 bases and at J to 7 bases, leaving 9 bases not matched to a gene. Germline-derived CDR1 and CDR2 are SQVTM and ANQGSEA. The CDR3 is made up of 14 amino acids. CDR3 protein: CSVGRTGEDGELFF. In DNA, the CDR3 is TGCAGCGTCGGGCGGACAGGGGAGGACGGGGAGCTGTTTTTT.

The sample holds one count of this clone. The CDR3 loop is CASRASSGNTIYF. CDR3 sequence (DNA): TGTGCCAGCAGGGCTTCCTCTGGAAACACCATATATTTT. The rearrangement uses TRBV14 and TRBJ1-3, with D hard to call. This CDR3 is 13 amino acids long. V was trimmed by 6 bases and J by 0 bases, leaving 6 bases between them. The germline CDR1 and CDR2 sequences are SGHDN and FVKESK.

V gene TRBV12-5 combines with J gene TRBJ1-5; maybe TRBD1 (5 bases). Germline assignment: CDR1 LGHNT and CDR2 FRNRAP. V lost 0 bases and J lost 4, with 7 bases in between. CDR3 length: 14 residues. CDR3 in amino acids: CASGLVQGNQPQHF. The CDR3 bases are TGTGCTAGTGGTTTGGTTCAGGGTAATCAGCCCCAGCATTTT. Based on the CDR3 plus reference TRBV12-5 and TRBJ1-5, the full variable domain is DARVTQTPRHKVTEMGQEVTMRCQPILGHNTVFWYRQTMMQGLELLAYFRNRAPLDDSGMPKDRFSAEMPDATLATLKIQPSEPRDSAVYFCASGLVQGNQPQHFGDGTRLSIL.

This clone was seen only once. The chain joins TRBV9 to TRBJ1-1; a weak D match, TRBD1 (5 bases). CDR1 is SGDLS and CDR2 is YYNGEE in the germline V gene. V dropped 0 bases and J dropped 1 base, with 10 bases sitting between them. CDR3 length equals 15 residues. The CDR3 DNA reads TGTGCCAGCAGCGTAGGAGGACAAACGAACACTGAAGCTTTCTTT. Protein sequence: CASSVGGQTNTEAFF. Full variable domain (rest looked up from reference TRBV9 and TRBJ1-1): DSGVTQTPKHLITATGQRVTLRCSPRSGDLSVYWYQQSLDQGLQFLIQYYNGEERAKGNILERFSAQQFPDLHSELNLSSLELGDSALYFCASSVGGQTNTEAFFGQGTRLTVV.

The V and J genes are TRBV5-1 and TRBJ1-1; maybe TRBD1 (5 bases). CDR1 and CDR2 from the germline V gene are SGHRS and YFSETQ. The CDR3 has 13 residues. Deletions cut 0 bases from V and 4 bases from J, with 7 bases between. In DNA form, the CDR3 reads TGCGCCAGCAGCTTGGCAGGGCGCACTGAAGCTTTCTTT. Protein: CASSLAGRTEAFF.

The chain links TRBV9 to TRBJ1-1, with a possible D match to TRBD1 (5 bases). This CDR3 has 15 residues. The V gene lost 4 bases and the J gene lost 3 bases, with 16 bases spanning the gap. Germline V gives CDR1 SGDLS, CDR2 YYNGEE. CDR3 amino acids: CASSLGGRGDTEAFF. The CDR3, as DNA: TGTGCCAGCAGCCTAGGAGGGCGGGGGGACACTGAAGCTTTCTTT.

V usage is TRBV30 and J usage is TRBJ2-3, with 8 nucleotides matching TRBD1. Per germline, CDR1 GTSNPN and CDR2 SVGIG (reference sequence). This CDR3 comprises 16 residues. V was pared by 0 bases and J by 5 bases, with 10 bases of the junction left unmatched. The CDR3 nucleotides read TGTGCCTGGAGTGTACGTCAACAGGGGGTCGGAGATACGCAGTATTTT. Translated, it gives CAWSVRQQGVGDTQYF.

The chain joins TRBV30 to TRBJ1-2, with D unclear. Germline V lookup: CDR1 GTSNPN, CDR2 SVGIG (reference sequence). The CDR3 consists of 13 residues. The V end lost 1 base, the J end lost 5 bases, and 11 bases lay between the germline ends. The CDR3 nucleotides read TGTGCCTGGAGTGACGGCAGGCTGTATGGCTACACCTTC. Its protein is CAWSDGRLYGYTF.

The count of this clone is one. The sample carries other DNA sequences with the same CDR3. V is TRBV5-1 and J is TRBJ2-2, with 11 positions matching TRBD2. The V segment lost 5 bases and the J segment 3 bases; nucleotides outside the gene matches: 6. CDR3 size: 16 residues. CDR1 is SGHRS, CDR2 YFSETQ, per germline. CDR3 sequence: CASSLLAGGYTGELFF. CDR3 coding DNA: TGCGCCAGCAGTTTGCTAGCGGGGGGTTACACCGGGGAGCTGTTTTTT. Full variable domain (missing parts from reference TRBV5-1 and TRBJ2-2): KAGVTQTPRYLIKTRGQQVTLSCSPISGHRSVSWYQQTPGQGLQFLFEYFSETQRNKGNFPGRFSGRQFSNSRSEMNVSTLELGDSALYLCASSLLAGGYTGELFFGEGSRLTVL.